This TCR beta chain was identified during a study of cytomegalovirus exposure and HLA in healthy donors. Study-level background: The study's early data release held 75 million to 95 million unique TCRs from HLA-typed donors. Broader study findings: The study put about 180 TCR beta chains on its list as cytomegalovirus-associated. There were reportedly fewer N-insertions in an Asian-associated ancestry cluster than the approximately 630-donor mean, in a later analysis.

Germline CDR1 reads SNHLY; CDR2 reads FYNNEI. The CDR3 contains 16 residues. The ends lost 5 bases at V and 4 bases at J; junction bases unmatched: 11. The PCR used 60 Vbeta and 13 Jbeta primers. The data were produced by immunoSEQ multiplex PCR, yet TCRdb's version contains in-frame clones alone and is incomplete. The profile shows approximately 150,000 clones, around 81% of them singletons. Points on this clone: Its antigen remains unknown.

This rearrangement joins TRBV2 to TRBJ1-5, with TRBD1 matching over 7 bases. This receptor was obtained from a woman in her 50s in good health and CMV-seronegative. Sequencing was done on a sample of PBMCs. CDR3 protein: CASSPRTGTVNQPQHF. CDR3 nucleotides: TGTGCCAGCAGTCCGAGAACCGGGACAGTGAATCAGCCCCAGCATTTT. Variable domain in full (rest from reference TRBV2 and TRBJ1-5): EPEVTQTPSHQVTQMGQEVILRCVPISNHLYFYWYRQILGQKVEFLVSFYNNEISEKSEIFDDQFSVERPDGSNFTLKIRSTKLEDSAMYFCASSPRTGTVNQPQHFGDGTRLSIL.